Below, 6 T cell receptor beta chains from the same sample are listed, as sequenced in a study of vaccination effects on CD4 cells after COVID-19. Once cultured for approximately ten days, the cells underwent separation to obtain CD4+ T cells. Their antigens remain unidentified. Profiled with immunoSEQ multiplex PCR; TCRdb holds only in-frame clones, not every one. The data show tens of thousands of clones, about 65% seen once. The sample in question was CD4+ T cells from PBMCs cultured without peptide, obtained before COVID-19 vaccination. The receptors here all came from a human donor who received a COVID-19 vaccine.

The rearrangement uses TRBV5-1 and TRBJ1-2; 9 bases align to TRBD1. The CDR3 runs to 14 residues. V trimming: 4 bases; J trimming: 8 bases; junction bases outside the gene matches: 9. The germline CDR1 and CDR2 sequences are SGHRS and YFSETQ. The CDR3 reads CASSQRGQGLGYTF. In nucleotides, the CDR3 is TGCGCCAGCAGCCAACGCGGACAGGGGTTGGGCTACACCTTC.

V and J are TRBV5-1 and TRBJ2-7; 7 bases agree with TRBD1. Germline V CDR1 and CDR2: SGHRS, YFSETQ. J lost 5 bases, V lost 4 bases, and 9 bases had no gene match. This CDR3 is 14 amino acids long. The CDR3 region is CASSPLGQAHEQYF. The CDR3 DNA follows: TGCGCCAGCAGCCCGCTAGGACAGGCCCACGAGCAGTACTTC.

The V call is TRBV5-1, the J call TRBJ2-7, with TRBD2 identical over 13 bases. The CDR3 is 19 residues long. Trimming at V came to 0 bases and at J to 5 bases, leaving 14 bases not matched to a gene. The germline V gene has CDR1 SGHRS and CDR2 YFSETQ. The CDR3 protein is CASSLGLRTSGSRRDEQYF. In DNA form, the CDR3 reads TGCGCCAGCAGCTTGGGCCTTCGGACTAGCGGGAGCAGAAGGGACGAGCAGTACTTC.

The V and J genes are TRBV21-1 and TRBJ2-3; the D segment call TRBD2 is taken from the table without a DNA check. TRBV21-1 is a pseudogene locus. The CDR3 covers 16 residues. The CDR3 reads CASRLDLAVVTDTQYF. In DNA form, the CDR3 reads TGTGCCAGCAGGTTGGATCTAGCGGTTGTCACAGATACGCAGTATTTT.

The CDR3 loop is CASGNSGTYNYGYTF. The CDR3, as DNA: TGTGCCAGCGGAAATTCCGGGACTTATAACTATGGCTACACCTTC. The chain employs TRBV6-5 and TRBJ1-2, with a weak D call TRBD1 (5 bases). Per germline, CDR1 MNHEY and CDR2 SVGAGI. The germline V and J ends were trimmed by 8 bases and 1 base, with 17 bases remaining between them. The length of the CDR3 is 15 residues.

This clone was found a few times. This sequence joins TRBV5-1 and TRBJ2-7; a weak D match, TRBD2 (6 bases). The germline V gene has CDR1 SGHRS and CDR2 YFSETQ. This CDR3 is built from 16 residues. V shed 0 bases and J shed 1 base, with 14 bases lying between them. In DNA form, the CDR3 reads TGCGCCAGCAGCTTGGCCGGGGGAAAAATGTCCTACGAGCAGTACTTC. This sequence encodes CASSLAGGKMSYEQYF. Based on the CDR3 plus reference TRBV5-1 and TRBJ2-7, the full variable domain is KAGVTQTPRYLIKTRGQQVTLSCSPISGHRSVSWYQQTPGQGLQFLFEYFSETQRNKGNFPGRFSGRQFSNSRSEMNVSTLELGDSALYLCASSLAGGKMSYEQYFGPGTRLTVT.